This T cell receptor gamma chain was documented in a study of intestinal T cells in coeliac disease (dated by TCRdb to about 2020). General notes on the study: Coeliac patients were found to be much younger than controls, with mean ages of approximately 16.0 versus 55 years recorded in the TRG cohort. The TCR-delta (TRD) cohort included duodenal biopsies from about 11 coeliac disease patients and about 11 non-coeliac controls. Duodenal biopsies from 30 to 35 coeliac disease patients and 20 to 25 non-coeliac controls were included in a second, larger TCR-gamma (TRG) cohort. Study-level results and caveats: A significant age difference was observed between coeliac and control groups, although significant classification was not yielded by an age-split analysis. In training, clustering based on TRD kmers put every one of the 22 biopsies in the right class, and the leave-one-out accuracy was reported as 91%. Of around 54 biopsies, roughly 50 (approximately 94%) were correctly classified by TRG clustering, which had a reported leave-one-out accuracy of around 90%. FFPE-derived DNA was found to be relatively degraded, and loss of a proportion of TCR sequences in each sample was likely caused by this degradation. There was no way to tell repeated CDR3 amino acid sequences apart from PCR duplicates.

Genomic DNA was extracted with the QIAamp DNA FFPE tissue kit from ten 5-um FFPE scrolls per case. To test whether coeliac disease could be classified from the TCR repertoire, the study used duodenal biopsies that were formalin-fixed paraffin-embedded, fully anonymised, and surplus to diagnostic needs. No clinical or histological suspicion of coeliac disease was present in controls, and upper endoscopy was performed in controls for reflux, dyspepsia or gastritis. The method behind the library was multiplex PCR. Sequenced using an Ion Torrent PGM. The LymphoTrack kit, which has primers carrying Illumina adapters, was used to amplify TRG repertoires from roughly 220 ng of biopsy DNA. TRG amplicons were cleaned up with AMPure XP beads, measured on a 2100 Bioanalyzer, and combined in equimolar amounts. Sequencing of TRG libraries was performed on an Ion PGM instrument. Turning to the authors' computational methods: Reads in which more than 10% of nucleotides fell below the per-patient third-quartile quality score were removed with FastX. Reads were aligned with IMGT/HighV-QUEST to assign V, D and J genes, identify CDR3 regions and assess functionality. After the sequences were translated into amino acids, every sequence predicted to be non-functional was thrown out. CDR3s were broken into kmers both with and without positional annotation, kmer frequencies were analysed by PCA, and samples were clustered using each of the 1023 combinations of PCs 1-10. Classification was validated by leave-one-out cross-validation, in which parameters were re-optimised on the remaining samples each time. Shannon diversity was calculated using the vegan R package from repeated random subsamples equal to the lowest read count. The public reads were reprocessed by TCRdb using CATT, and rows of matching DNA were later combined. The V and J calls, along with clone size, are taken from TCRdb and not from the paper's own processing. The sample table holds around 730 gamma-chain clones, of which just under 50% were seen once. The ten largest clones add up to roughly 20% of the sample.

The CDR3, from cysteine to phenylalanine, totals 13 residues. The kept DNA is CDR3 alone, 39 bases in frame from the first base. The germline V gene sets CDR1 to EGSNGY and CDR2 to YDSYNSKV. Unmatched junction bases come to 5, with V trimmed by 4 bases and J by 2 bases. This clone is large (0.1 to 1%). Its recognized antigen is unknown. Base-call qualities are not available, and no considerably larger clone is one nucleotide away. The chain links TRGV2 with TRGJ1 or TRGJ2. This sequence was found in a human donor who served as a control with a normal duodenal biopsy, not a healthy volunteer. Sequencing was carried out using a duodenal biopsy. The CDR3 is CATWDGDYYKKLF. The DNA is TGTGCCACCTGGGATGGAGATTATTATAAGAAACTCTTT.